Shown below are 6 T cell receptor beta chains from a single sample sequenced in a study of blood T cell repertoires in COVID-19. Measured with immunoSEQ multiplex PCR; TCRdb has only the in-frame clones, and not every one. This table has roughly 160,000 clones, under 80% appearing once. The sample was peripheral blood. The receptor set was obtained from an elderly woman with acute or convalescent COVID-19.

This sequence joins TRBV2 and TRBJ1-1; the D is unclear. The ends were cut back, 4 bases at V and 8 bases at J, with 14 bases in the middle. The V gene's germline CDR1 is SNHLY and CDR2 FYNNEI. The CDR3 extends over 13 amino acids. For the CDR3, the DNA is TGTGCCAGCAGTGTTTTATCGGGAGGGGAAGCTTTCTTT. It is translated as CASSVLSGGEAFF.

V gene TRBV27 combines with J gene TRBJ2-7, with a tentative D call TRBD1 (6 bases). V lost 4 bases and J 4 bases, leaving 14 bases between the germline ends. This CDR3 region has 14 residues. Germline V gene sequence: CDR1 MNHEY, CDR2 SMNVEV (reference sequence). The CDR3 DNA is TGTGCCAGCAGTTCGGTACAGGGTAATTACGAGCAGTACTTC. Translating gives CASSSVQGNYEQYF.

There are a few counts of this clone. V gene TRBV5-1 combines with J gene TRBJ2-1, with 8 bases fitting TRBD1. This CDR3 spans 15 amino acids. After removal of 1 base from V and 6 bases from J, the junction contained 6 bases not matched to a gene. Germline V CDR1 and CDR2: SGHRS, YFSETQ. The CDR3 spells CASSLISTGGNEQFF. CDR3 in DNA: TGCGCCAGCAGCTTGATCAGTACAGGGGGCAATGAGCAGTTCTTC.

This chain's CDR3 is CATSDSLGQGSEKLFF. The CDR3 DNA reads as TGTGCCACCAGTGATTCCCTAGGACAGGGGTCGGAAAAACTGTTTTTT. The chain has TRBV24-1 and TRBJ1-4, with 9 bases identical to TRBD1. This CDR3 is 16 amino acids long. Losses at the gene ends were 2 bases for V and 8 bases for J; bases not matched to a gene: 8. The germline V gene has CDR1 KGHDR and CDR2 SFDVKD.

The chain employs TRBV28 and TRBJ2-7; 7 bases align to TRBD1. Germline CDR1 MDHEN, CDR2 SYDVKM. The CDR3 extends over 15 amino acids. The V segment lost 7 bases and the J segment 2 bases; nucleotides outside the gene matches: 11. The CDR3 coding sequence is TGTGCCAGCACCGCCTCCGGGACAGACCCCTACGAGCAGTACTTC. Its protein product is CASTASGTDPYEQYF.

V usage is TRBV6-6 and J usage is TRBJ2-5, with D unclear. V was cut by 5 bases and J by 1 base, with 8 bases left in between. Germline V CDR1 and CDR2: MNHNY, SVGAGI (reference sequence). The CDR3 is 13 amino acids. The CDR3 here is CASSQWAQETQYF. The CDR3 DNA sequence: TGTGCCAGCAGTCAATGGGCCCAAGAGACCCAGTACTTC.